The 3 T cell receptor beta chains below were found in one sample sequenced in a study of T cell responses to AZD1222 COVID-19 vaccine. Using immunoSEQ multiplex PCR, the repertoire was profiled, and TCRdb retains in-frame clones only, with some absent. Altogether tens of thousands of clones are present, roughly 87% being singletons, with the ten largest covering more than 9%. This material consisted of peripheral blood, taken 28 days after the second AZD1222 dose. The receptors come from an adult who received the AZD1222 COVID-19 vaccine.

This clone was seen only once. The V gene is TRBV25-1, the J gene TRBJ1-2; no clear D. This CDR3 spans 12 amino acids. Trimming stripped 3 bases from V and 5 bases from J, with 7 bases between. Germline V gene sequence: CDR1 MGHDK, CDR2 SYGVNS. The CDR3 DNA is TGTGCCAGCAGTGATATAATTTATGGCTACACCTTC. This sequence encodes CASSDIIYGYTF.

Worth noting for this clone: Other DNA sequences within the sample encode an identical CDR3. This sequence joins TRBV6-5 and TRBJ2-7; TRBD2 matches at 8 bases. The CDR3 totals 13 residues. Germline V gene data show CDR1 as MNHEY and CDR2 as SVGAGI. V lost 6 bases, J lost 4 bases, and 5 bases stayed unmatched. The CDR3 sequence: CASSRGGSYEQYF. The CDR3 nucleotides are TGTGCCAGCAGCCGGGGGGGGAGTTACGAGCAGTACTTC.

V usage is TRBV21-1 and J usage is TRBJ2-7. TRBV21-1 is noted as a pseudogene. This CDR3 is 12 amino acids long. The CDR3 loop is CASSKLTNEQYF. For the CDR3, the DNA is TGTGCCAGCAGCAAGTTGACCAACGAGCAGTACTTC.